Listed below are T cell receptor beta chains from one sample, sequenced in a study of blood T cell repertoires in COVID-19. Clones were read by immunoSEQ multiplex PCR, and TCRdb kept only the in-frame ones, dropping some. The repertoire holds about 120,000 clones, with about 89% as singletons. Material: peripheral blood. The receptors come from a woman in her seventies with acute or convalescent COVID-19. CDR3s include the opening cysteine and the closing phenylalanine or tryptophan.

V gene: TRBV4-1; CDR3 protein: CASSQDRAGEAFF
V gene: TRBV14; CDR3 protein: CASSSRRTGNEKLFF
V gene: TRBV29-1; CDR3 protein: CSVGGEGQPQHF
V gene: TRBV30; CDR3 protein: CAWSTGGTDTQYF
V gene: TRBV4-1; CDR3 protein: CASSQDYQVSGNTIYF
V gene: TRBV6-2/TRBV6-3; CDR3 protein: CASSYLASTEAFF
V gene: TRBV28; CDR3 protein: CASSFGIGNQPQHF
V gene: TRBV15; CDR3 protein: CATSRSRTGSGANVLTF
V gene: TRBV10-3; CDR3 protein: CAISDGRGHEQYF
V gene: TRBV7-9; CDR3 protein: CASSLGATDTQYF
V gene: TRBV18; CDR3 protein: CASSPLEGDTQYF
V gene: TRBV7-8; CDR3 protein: CASSFGTGGSGDQPQHF
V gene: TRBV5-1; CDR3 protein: CASYLDIRGCQPQHF
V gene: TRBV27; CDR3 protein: CASSLLGTGAYSNQPQHF
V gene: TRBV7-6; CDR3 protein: CASSYSIGETQYF
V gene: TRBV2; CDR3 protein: CASREDRAQPQHF
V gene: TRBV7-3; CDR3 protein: CASSLEGASPPGEQFF
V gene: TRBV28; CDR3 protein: CASSSVGTGMSPLHF
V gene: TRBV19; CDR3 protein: CASSISLRSGSYEQYF
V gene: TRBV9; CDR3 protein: CASSVGTGVTAFF
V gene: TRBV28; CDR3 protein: CASSSPIGAEEKLFF
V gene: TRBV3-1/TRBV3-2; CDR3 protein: CASSQTGGADTQYF